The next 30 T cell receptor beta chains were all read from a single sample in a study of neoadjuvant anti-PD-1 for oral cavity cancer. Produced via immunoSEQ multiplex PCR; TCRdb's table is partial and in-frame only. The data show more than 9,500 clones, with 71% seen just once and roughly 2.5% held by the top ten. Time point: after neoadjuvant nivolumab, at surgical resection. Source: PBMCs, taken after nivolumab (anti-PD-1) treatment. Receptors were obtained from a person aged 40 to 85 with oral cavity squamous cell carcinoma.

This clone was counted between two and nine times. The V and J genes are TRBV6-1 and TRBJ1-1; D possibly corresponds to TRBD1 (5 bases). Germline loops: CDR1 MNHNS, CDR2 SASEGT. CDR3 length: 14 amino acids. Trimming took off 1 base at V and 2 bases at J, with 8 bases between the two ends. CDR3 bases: TGTGCCAGCAGTGAAGGGGACCCTAACACTGAAGCTTTCTTT. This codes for CASSEGDPNTEAFF.

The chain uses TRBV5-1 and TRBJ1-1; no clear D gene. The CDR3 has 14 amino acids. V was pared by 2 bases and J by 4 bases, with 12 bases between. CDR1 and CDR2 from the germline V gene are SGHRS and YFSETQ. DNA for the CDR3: TGCGCCAGCAGCTTTGAACCAAACTTCACTGAAGCTTTCTTT. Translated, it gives CASSFEPNFTEAFF. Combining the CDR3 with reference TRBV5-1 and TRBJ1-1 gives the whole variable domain KAGVTQTPRYLIKTRGQQVTLSCSPISGHRSVSWYQQTPGQGLQFLFEYFSETQRNKGNFPGRFSGRQFSNSRSEMNVSTLELGDSALYLCASSFEPNFTEAFFGQGTRLTVV.

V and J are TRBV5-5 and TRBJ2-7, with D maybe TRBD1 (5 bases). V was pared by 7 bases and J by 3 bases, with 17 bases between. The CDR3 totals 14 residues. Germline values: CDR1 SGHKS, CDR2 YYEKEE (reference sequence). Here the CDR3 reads CASRRAGQIYEQYF. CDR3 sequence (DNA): TGTGCCAGCCGAAGGGCAGGGCAGATCTACGAGCAGTACTTC.

The CDR3 DNA reads as TGCGCCAGCAGCCGCTCTTTTGGGACAGGGCTTCTTGAAGCTTTCTTT. This sequence encodes CASSRSFGTGLLEAFF. This sequence joins TRBV4-1 and TRBJ1-1; 9 positions agree with TRBD1. The germline gives CDR1 MGHRA, CDR2 YSYEKL. This CDR3 is 16 amino acids long. Losses at the gene ends were 4 bases for V and 7 bases for J; bases not matched to a gene: 13.

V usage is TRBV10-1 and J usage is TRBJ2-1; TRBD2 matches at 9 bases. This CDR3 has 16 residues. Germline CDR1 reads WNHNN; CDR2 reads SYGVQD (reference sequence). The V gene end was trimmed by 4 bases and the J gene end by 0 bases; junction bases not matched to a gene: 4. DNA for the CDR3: TGCGCCAGCAGTGCGGCTAGCGGGGCCTCCTACAATGAGCAGTTCTTC. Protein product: CASSAASGASYNEQFF.

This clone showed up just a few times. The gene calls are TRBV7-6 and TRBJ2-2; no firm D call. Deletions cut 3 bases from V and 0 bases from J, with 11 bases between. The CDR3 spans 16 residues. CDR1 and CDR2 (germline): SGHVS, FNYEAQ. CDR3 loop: CASSFGLQANTGELFF. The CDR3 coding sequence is TGTGCCAGCAGCTTTGGGCTCCAGGCGAACACCGGGGAGCTGTTTTTT.

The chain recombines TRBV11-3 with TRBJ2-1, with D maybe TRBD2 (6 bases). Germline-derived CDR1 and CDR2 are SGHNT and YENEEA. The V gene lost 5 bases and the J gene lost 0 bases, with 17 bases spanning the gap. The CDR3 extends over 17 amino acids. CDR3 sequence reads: CASSQARDWSSYNEQFF. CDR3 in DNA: TGTGCCAGCAGCCAAGCCCGGGACTGGAGCTCCTACAATGAGCAGTTCTTC.

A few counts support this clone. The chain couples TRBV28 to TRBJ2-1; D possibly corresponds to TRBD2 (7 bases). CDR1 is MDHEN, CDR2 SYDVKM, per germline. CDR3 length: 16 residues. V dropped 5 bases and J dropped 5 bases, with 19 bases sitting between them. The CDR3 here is CASSLAWGGHHNEQFF. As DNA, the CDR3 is TGTGCCAGCAGTCTAGCTTGGGGGGGCCATCACAATGAGCAGTTCTTC.

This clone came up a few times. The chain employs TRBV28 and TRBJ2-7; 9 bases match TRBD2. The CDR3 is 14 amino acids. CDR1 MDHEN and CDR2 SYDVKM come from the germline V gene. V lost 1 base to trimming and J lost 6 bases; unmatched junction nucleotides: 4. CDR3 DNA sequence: TGTGCCAGCAGTTTATTTGCGGGAGGGATCGAGCAGTACTTC. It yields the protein CASSLFAGGIEQYF.

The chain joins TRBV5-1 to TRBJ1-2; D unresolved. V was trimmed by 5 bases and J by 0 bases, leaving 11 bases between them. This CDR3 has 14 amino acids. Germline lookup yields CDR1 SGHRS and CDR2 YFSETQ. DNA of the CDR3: TGCGCCAGCAGACTTGGAGTAGCTAACTATGGCTACACCTTC. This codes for CASRLGVANYGYTF.

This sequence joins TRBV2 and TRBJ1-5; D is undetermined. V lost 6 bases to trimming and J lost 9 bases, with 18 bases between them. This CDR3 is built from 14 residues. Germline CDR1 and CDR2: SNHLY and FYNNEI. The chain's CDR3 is CASRVGADLRPQHF. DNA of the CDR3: TGTGCCAGCAGGGTAGGAGCCGATTTAAGGCCCCAGCATTTT.

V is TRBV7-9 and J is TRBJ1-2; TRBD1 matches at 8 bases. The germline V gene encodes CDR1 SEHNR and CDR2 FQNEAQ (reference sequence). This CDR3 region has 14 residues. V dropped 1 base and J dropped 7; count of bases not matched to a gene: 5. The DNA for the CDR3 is TGTGCCAGCAGCTTAGGACAGGGGATGGGTGGCTACACCTTC. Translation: CASSLGQGMGGYTF.

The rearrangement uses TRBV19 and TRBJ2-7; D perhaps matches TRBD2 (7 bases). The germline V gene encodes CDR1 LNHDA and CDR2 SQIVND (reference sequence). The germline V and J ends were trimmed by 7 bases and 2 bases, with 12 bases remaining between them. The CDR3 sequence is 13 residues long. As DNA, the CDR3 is TGTGCCAGTAATGGGAGGGGGACCTACGAGCAGTACTTC. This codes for CASNGRGTYEQYF.

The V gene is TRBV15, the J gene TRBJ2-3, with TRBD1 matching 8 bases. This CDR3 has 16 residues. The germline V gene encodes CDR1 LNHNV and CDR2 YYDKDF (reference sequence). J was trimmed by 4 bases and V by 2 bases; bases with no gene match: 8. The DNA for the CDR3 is TGTGCCACCAGCAGATATATAGGACAGGGAGCAGATACGCAGTATTTT. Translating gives CATSRYIGQGADTQYF.

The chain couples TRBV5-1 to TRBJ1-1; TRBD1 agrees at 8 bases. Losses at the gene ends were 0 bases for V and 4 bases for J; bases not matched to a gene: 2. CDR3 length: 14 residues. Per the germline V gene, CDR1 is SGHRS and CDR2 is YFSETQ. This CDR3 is CASSLEDRVTEAFF. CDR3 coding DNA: TGCGCCAGCAGCTTGGAGGACAGGGTCACTGAAGCTTTCTTT. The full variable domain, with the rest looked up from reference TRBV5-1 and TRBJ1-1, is KAGVTQTPRYLIKTRGQQVTLSCSPISGHRSVSWYQQTPGQGLQFLFEYFSETQRNKGNFPGRFSGRQFSNSRSEMNVSTLELGDSALYLCASSLEDRVTEAFFGQGTRLTVV.

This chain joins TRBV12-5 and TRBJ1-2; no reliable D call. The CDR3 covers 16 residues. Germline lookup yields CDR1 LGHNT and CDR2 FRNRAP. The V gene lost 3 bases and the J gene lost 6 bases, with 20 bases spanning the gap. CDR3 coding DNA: TGTGCTAGTGGTTTTGATCAAAACCGGGCTTCGGATGGCTACACCTTC. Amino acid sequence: CASGFDQNRASDGYTF.

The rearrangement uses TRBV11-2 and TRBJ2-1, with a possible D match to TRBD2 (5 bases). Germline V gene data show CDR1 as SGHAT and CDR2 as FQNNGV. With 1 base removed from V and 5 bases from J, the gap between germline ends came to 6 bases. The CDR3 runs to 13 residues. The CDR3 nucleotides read TGTGCCAGCAGCTTAGCTAGCCACAATGAGCAGTTCTTC. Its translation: CASSLASHNEQFF.

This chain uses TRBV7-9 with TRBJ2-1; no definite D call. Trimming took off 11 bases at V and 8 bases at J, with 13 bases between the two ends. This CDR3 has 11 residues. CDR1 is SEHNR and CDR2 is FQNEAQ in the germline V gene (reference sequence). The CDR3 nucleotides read TGTGCCCGAGAGTGGGGTTATGAGCAGTTCTTC. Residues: CAREWGYEQFF.

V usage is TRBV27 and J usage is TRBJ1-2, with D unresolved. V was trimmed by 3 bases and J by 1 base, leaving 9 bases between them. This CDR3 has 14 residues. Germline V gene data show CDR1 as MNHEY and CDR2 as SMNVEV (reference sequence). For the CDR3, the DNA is TGTGCCAGCAGTTTGTCTTGGGGTAACTATGGCTACACCTTC. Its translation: CASSLSWGNYGYTF.

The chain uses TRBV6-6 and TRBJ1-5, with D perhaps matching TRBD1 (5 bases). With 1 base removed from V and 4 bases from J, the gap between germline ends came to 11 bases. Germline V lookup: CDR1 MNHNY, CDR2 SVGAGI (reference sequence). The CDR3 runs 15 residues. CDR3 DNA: TGTGCCAGCAGTTACTTGGCAGGGAAGAATCAGCCCCAGCATTTT. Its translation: CASSYLAGKNQPQHF.

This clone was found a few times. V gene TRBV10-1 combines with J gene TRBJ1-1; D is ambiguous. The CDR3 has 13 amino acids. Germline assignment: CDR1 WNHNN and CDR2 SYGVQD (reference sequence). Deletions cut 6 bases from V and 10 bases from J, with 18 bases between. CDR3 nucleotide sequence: TGCGCCAGCAGATCAGAGTCCTGGACGTCAGCTTTCTTT. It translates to CASRSESWTSAFF.

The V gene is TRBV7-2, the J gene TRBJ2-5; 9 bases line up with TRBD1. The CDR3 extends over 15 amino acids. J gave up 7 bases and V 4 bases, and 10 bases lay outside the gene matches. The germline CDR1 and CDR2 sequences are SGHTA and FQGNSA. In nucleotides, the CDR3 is TGTGCCAGCAGCTCACACGGGACAGGGCTAGGGACCCAGTACTTC. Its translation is CASSSHGTGLGTQYF.

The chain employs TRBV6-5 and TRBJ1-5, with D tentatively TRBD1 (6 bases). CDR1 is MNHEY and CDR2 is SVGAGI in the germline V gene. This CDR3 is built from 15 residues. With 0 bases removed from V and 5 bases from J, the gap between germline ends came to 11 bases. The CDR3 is CASSYSQGRDQPQHF. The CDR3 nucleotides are TGTGCCAGCAGTTACTCACAGGGCAGAGATCAGCCCCAGCATTTT.

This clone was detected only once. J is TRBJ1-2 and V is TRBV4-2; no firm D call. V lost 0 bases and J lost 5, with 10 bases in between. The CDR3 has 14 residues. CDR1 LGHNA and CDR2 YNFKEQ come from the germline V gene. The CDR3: CASSQELTDYGYTF. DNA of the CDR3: TGTGCCAGCAGCCAAGAGCTTACAGATTATGGCTACACCTTC.

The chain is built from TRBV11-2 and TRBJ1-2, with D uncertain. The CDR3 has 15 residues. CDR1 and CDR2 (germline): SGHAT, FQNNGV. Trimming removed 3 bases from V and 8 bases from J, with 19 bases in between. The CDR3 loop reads CASSFLFLVGVGYTF. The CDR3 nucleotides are TGTGCCAGCAGCTTTCTGTTTCTGGTTGGGGTGGGCTACACCTTC.

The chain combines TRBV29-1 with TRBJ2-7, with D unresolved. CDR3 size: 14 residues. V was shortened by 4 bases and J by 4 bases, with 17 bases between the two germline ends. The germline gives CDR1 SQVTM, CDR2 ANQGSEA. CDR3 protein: CSVVSPGLGYEQYF. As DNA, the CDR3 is TGCAGCGTTGTCTCTCCGGGTTTGGGTTACGAGCAGTACTTC.

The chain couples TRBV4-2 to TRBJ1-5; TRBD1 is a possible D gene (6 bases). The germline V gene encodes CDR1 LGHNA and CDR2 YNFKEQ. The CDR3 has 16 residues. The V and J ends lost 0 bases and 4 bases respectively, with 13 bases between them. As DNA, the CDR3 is TGTGCCAGCAGCCAAGATCTTATAGGGGGGAATCAGCCCCAGCATTTT. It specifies CASSQDLIGGNQPQHF.

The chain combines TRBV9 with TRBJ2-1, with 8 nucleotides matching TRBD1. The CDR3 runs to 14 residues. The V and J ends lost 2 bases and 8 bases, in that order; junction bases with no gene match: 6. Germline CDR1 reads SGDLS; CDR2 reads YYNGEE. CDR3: CASSVQGAFDEQFF. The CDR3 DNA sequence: TGTGCCAGCAGCGTCCAGGGGGCTTTCGATGAGCAGTTCTTC.

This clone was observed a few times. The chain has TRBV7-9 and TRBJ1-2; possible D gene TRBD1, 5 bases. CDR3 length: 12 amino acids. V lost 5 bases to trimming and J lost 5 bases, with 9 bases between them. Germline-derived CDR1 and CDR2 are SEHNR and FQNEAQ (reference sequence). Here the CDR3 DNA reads TGTGCCAGCAGCGCCGACAGTTATGGCTACACCTTC. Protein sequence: CASSADSYGYTF.

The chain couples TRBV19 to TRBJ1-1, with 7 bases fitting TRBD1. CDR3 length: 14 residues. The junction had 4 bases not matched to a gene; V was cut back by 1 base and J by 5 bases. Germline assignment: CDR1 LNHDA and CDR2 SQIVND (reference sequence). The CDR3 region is CASSIGGGQTEAFF. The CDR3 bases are TGTGCCAGTAGTATAGGGGGGGGACAGACTGAAGCTTTCTTT.